This entry lists 13 T cell receptor beta chains sequenced from one sample in a study of blood T cell repertoires in COVID-19. Some clones are missing from TCRdb's copy, which holds only in-frame ones; the method was immunoSEQ multiplex PCR. The sample holds 120,000 or so clones; about 80% are singletons and the top ten take about a sixth. The sequenced sample consisted of peripheral blood. The receptors were sampled from a woman aged 50 to 60 with acute or convalescent COVID-19.

The chain has TRBV5-6 and TRBJ1-2, with TRBD1 matching 8 bases. The CDR3 extends over 16 amino acids. Trimming cost V 4 bases and J 0 bases; bases outside gene matches: 8. Germline assignment: CDR1 SGHDT and CDR2 YYEEEE. CDR3 nucleotides: TGTGCCAGCAGCCCCGCGGGGACAGGATCTAACTATGGCTACACCTTC. Encoded protein: CASSPAGTGSNYGYTF.

The chain links TRBV13 to TRBJ1-3; 8 bases are a match to TRBD1. The junction had 5 bases not matched to a gene; V was cut back by 4 bases and J by 0 bases. CDR3 length equals 16 residues. Germline V gene sequence: CDR1 PRHDT, CDR2 FYEKMQ (reference sequence). Here the CDR3 reads CASSSRQGRSGNTIYF. CDR3 DNA: TGTGCCAGCAGCTCCCGACAGGGGCGCTCTGGAAACACCATATATTTT.

The chain carries TRBV12-5 and TRBJ1-1; the match to TRBD1 covers 7 bases. Germline values: CDR1 LGHNT, CDR2 FRNRAP. Trimming at V came to 6 bases and at J to 0 bases, leaving 10 bases not matched to a gene. The CDR3 contains 16 residues. The CDR3 sequence is CASGQDLGQVNTEAFF. CDR3 DNA sequence: TGTGCTAGTGGCCAAGACCTCGGACAGGTGAACACTGAAGCTTTCTTT.

The chain uses TRBV19 and TRBJ2-7; TRBD2 matches at 7 bases. Germline lookup yields CDR1 LNHDA and CDR2 SQIVND (reference sequence). The J segment lost 6 bases and the V segment lost 5 bases, leaving 7 bases of the junction unmatched. The length of the CDR3 is 13 residues. CDR3 sequence reads: CASSPGLGSEQYF. The DNA of the CDR3 is TGTGCCAGTAGTCCAGGACTAGGGAGCGAGCAGTACTTC.

This chain uses TRBV5-1 with TRBJ1-2, with D maybe TRBD1 (5 bases). This CDR3 is 14 amino acids long. Germline assignment: CDR1 SGHRS and CDR2 YFSETQ. Deletions cut 7 bases from V and 8 bases from J, with 21 bases between. The CDR3 nucleotides read TGCGCCAGCCGACCTACGGACACCGTACCCGGCTACACCTTC. This codes for CASRPTDTVPGYTF.

The chain has TRBV5-6 and TRBJ1-1, with 8 positions matching TRBD1. J gave up 0 bases and V 4 bases, and 5 bases lay outside the gene matches. The CDR3 sequence is 15 residues long. Germline CDR1 and CDR2: SGHDT and YYEEEE. This CDR3 is CASSEHRGMNTEAFF. The CDR3 DNA is TGTGCCAGCAGCGAGCACAGGGGGATGAACACTGAAGCTTTCTTT.

The genes are TRBV19 and TRBJ2-1, with 7 bases lining up with TRBD2. This CDR3 is 18 amino acids long. V was pared by 4 bases and J by 2 bases, with 14 bases of the junction left unmatched. CDR1 LNHDA and CDR2 SQIVND come from the germline V gene (reference sequence). The CDR3 bases are TGTGCCAGTAGTAAGGGTTTTCTATTCGGGGGGACCTACAATGAGCAGTTCTTC. It translates to CASSKGFLFGGTYNEQFF.

The V and J genes are TRBV3-1 (or the pseudogene TRBV3-2) and TRBJ1-3; D uncertain. V was clipped by 2 bases and J by 4 bases, with 9 bases between them. The CDR3 has 14 residues. Looked up from germline, CDR1 is LGHDT and CDR2 is YNNKEL (reference sequence). Written as DNA, the CDR3 is TGTGCCAGCAGCCAATCGGCCGGGGGAAACACCATATATTTT. Protein product: CASSQSAGGNTIYF.

The chain is built from TRBV24-1 and TRBJ1-1; 7 bases match TRBD1. The trim removed 5 bases at V and 3 bases at J, leaving 2 bases unmatched. CDR1 and CDR2 (germline): KGHDR, SFDVKD. The CDR3 runs 13 residues. Here the CDR3 DNA reads TGTGCCACCAGTGCTACAGGGGACACTGAAGCTTTCTTT. This sequence encodes CATSATGDTEAFF.

This chain links TRBV19 with TRBJ2-1; possible D gene TRBD1, 6 bases. This CDR3 contains 14 residues. The germline CDR1 and CDR2 sequences are LNHDA and SQIVND (reference sequence). Trimming removed 8 bases from V and 4 bases from J, with 15 bases in between. The CDR3 reads CASSHRESYNEQFF. CDR3 bases: TGTGCCAGTTCACACAGGGAGTCATACAATGAGCAGTTCTTC.

This clone was seen a few times. The chain has TRBV5-4 and TRBJ2-7; TRBD1 agrees at 8 bases. This CDR3 spans 14 amino acids. V lost 2 bases and J lost 6; bases outside the gene matches: 7. The germline V gene has CDR1 SGHNT and CDR2 YYREEE (reference sequence). The CDR3 DNA sequence: TGTGCCAGCAGCTTAAGGACACAGGGGGGCGAGCAGTACTTC. As protein: CASSLRTQGGEQYF.

The gene calls are TRBV30 and TRBJ1-6, with 9 bases aligning to TRBD1. Germline V lookup: CDR1 GTSNPN, CDR2 SVGIG (reference sequence). CDR3 length equals 13 residues. V lost 3 bases and J lost 8; bases outside the gene matches: 2. For the CDR3, the DNA is TGTGCCTGGAGGGGACAGGGTCATTCACCCCTCCACTTT. Translating it yields CAWRGQGHSPLHF.

This clone was observed once. The V call is TRBV7-9, the J call TRBJ1-2; 7 nucleotides align to TRBD1. The J segment lost 6 bases and the V segment lost 7 bases, leaving 11 bases of the junction unmatched. This CDR3 is 14 amino acids long. Germline CDR1 reads SEHNR; CDR2 reads FQNEAQ (reference sequence). DNA for the CDR3: TGTGCCAGCAACCGACAGGGAGTGGGAGATGGCTACACCTTC. It specifies CASNRQGVGDGYTF.